Included here is one T cell receptor (beta chain) sequence, with context. Its specificity is not known. Germline assignment: CDR1 MNHNY and CDR2 SVGAGI (reference sequence). The CDR3 covers 14 residues. The ends were cut back, 6 bases at V and 4 bases at J, with 12 bases in the middle. This specimen comes from a study of T cell responses to AZD1222 COVID-19 vaccine. Looking at the study overall: Combined were second doses at about 4 or about 12 weeks.

Broader study findings: White British people made up most donors, females outnumbered males, and clonal diversity was possibly underestimated. Only a handful of AZD1222 recipients, more than five in all, had baseline seropositivity. Across the whole spike, CD4 TCRs peaked at regions 160-218 and 743-854.

Sequenced by immunoSEQ multiplex PCR; TCRdb stores in-frame clones only, minus some. The sample lists approximately 130,000 clones, about 93% occurring once. This TCR came from an adult in good health. V is TRBV6-6 and J is TRBJ1-4; D not resolved. Material: peripheral blood, obtained on day 0 of AZD1222 vaccination. CDR3 residues: CASRFQEINEKLFF. In nucleotides, the CDR3 is TGTGCCAGCAGGTTCCAGGAAATTAATGAAAAACTGTTTTTT.